A single sample gave rise to the 32 T cell receptor beta chains below, sequenced in a study of blood T cells in healthy people across ages. Through a sample-barcoded 5' primer and a J-beta primer mix, a second PCR was run for roughly 6 to 12 cycles. MiXCR, run by TCRdb on the 5' RACE reads, gives a single entry per CDR3 protein. The sample holds hundreds of thousands of distinct CDR3 sequences, around three fifths seen once. The specimen sequenced was blood. These TCRs come from a man aged 55 to 70 in good health.

Only a few counts were recorded for this clonotype. The rearrangement joins TRBV15 to TRBJ1-2; a weak D match, TRBD1 (6 bases). Germline assignment: CDR1 LNHNV and CDR2 YYDKDF (reference sequence). Trimming removed 1 base from V and 4 bases from J, with 10 bases in between. The CDR3 loop spans 14 amino acids. The DNA for the CDR3 is TGTGCCACCAGCAGAGCAGGACAGTCCTATGGCTACACCTTC. Its translation: CATSRAGQSYGYTF.

The CDR3 DNA reads as TGTGCCAACTCAATAGGACTAGCGGGGGGGCGGGATGAGCAGTTCTTC. It translates to CANSIGLAGGRDEQFF. The J gene is TRBJ2-1, the V gene TRBV2; 15 nucleotides match TRBD2. The germline V gene has CDR1 SNHLY and CDR2 FYNNEI. The CDR3 length is 16 residues. V lost 10 bases, J lost 8 bases, and 12 bases stayed unmatched.

Here the CDR3 DNA reads TGTGCCAGCAGCTTGGTGGCGAGTGTCACGGGCGAGCAGTACTTC. Translating gives CASSLVASVTGEQYF. J is TRBJ2-7 and V is TRBV5-4; D ambiguous. The ends were cut back, 0 bases at V and 6 bases at J, with 16 bases in the middle. Germline V lookup: CDR1 SGHNT, CDR2 YYREEE (reference sequence). The CDR3 has 15 residues.

In this sample, this clonotype turned up a few times. The chain joins TRBV27 to TRBJ2-4, with D unclear. This CDR3 comprises 19 residues. V lost 6 bases and J 0 bases, leaving 24 bases between the germline ends. Germline V gives CDR1 MNHEY, CDR2 SMNVEV (reference sequence). This CDR3 reads CASSRTSTRSPVAKNIQYF. CDR3 sequence (DNA): TGTGCCAGCAGCCGGACCTCCACCCGGAGCCCGGTAGCCAAAAACATTCAGTACTTC.

The table lists this clonotype with a few counts. The DNA for the CDR3 is TGTGCCAGCAGCTTAGAGGGTAGCGGGGGCACCGGGAGAGATACGCAGTATTTT. The encoded protein is CASSLEGSGGTGRDTQYF. The rearrangement joins TRBV7-2 to TRBJ2-3, with 9 bases matching TRBD2. Germline assignment: CDR1 SGHTA and CDR2 FQGNSA. V shed 1 base and J 5 bases; nucleotides not matched to a gene: 13. CDR3 length equals 18 residues.

On this clonotype: One end of the junction varies from germline; a read error may be responsible. The J gene is TRBJ2-3, the V gene TRBV10-3; D gene uncertain. Germline CDR1 and CDR2: ENHRY and SYGVKD. This CDR3 contains 12 residues. CDR3 sequence reads: CVISTEADTQYF. The CDR3 coding sequence is TGTGTCATCAGTACAGAGGCAGATACGCAGTATTTT.

This clonotype was found once. At one end the junction does not follow the germline gene, possibly because of a read error. The CDR3 DNA reads as TGTGCCGGCAGCTTACGGACCCGAGTATGGCAGTTCTTC. Its protein is CAGSLRTRVWQFF. V and J are TRBV7-9 and TRBJ2-1; D is unclear. The CDR3 totals 13 residues. The V gene's germline CDR1 is SEHNR and CDR2 FQNEAQ (reference sequence).

This clonotype was counted a few times. The V call is TRBV7-9, the J call TRBJ2-5; 11 bases are shared with TRBD2. The end of the DNA aligns better with TRBJ2-7, so the J call may be wrong. Germline V gene lookup returns CDR1 SEHNR and CDR2 FQNEAQ (reference sequence). This CDR3 contains 15 residues. The CDR3 nucleotides read TGTGCCAGCAGCCAGTTTAGCGGGGGGGCGTACGAGCAGTACTTC. Amino acids: CASSQFSGGAYEQYF.

This chain connects TRBV20-1 to TRBJ1-5; tentatively, D is TRBD1 (5 bases). V lost 3 bases, J lost 7 bases, and 16 bases lay in between. The germline CDR1 and CDR2 sequences are DFQATT and SNEGSKA (reference sequence). The CDR3 runs to 14 residues. The CDR3 sequence: CSASSGQEPQPQHF. Here the CDR3 DNA reads TGCAGTGCTAGTAGCGGACAAGAACCGCAGCCCCAGCATTTT.

The gene calls are TRBV10-2 and TRBJ1-1, with 7 bases matching TRBD1. Germline V gene sequence: CDR1 WSHSY, CDR2 SAAADI. V shed 6 bases, J shed 6 bases, and the junction held 16 bases outside the gene matches. This CDR3 comprises 16 residues. The CDR3 sequence is CASRSDDRVDRAEAFF. CDR3 bases: TGCGCCAGCAGGTCCGATGACAGGGTGGACCGCGCTGAAGCTTTCTTT.

The V gene is TRBV5-6, the J gene TRBJ1-5, with D unresolved. Looked up from germline, CDR1 is SGHDT and CDR2 is YYEEEE. V lost 0 bases to trimming and J lost 2 bases, with 9 bases between them. The CDR3 has 15 amino acids. CDR3 region: CASSLGQRRNQPQHF. Written as DNA, the CDR3 is TGTGCCAGCAGCTTGGGACAACGCCGCAATCAGCCCCAGCATTTT. Complete variable domain (other parts from reference TRBV5-6 and TRBJ1-5): DAGVTQSPTHLIKTRGQQVTLRCSPKSGHDTVSWYQQALGQGPQFIFQYYEEEERQRGNFPDRFSGHQFPNYSSELNVNALLLGDSALYLCASSLGQRRNQPQHFGDGTRLSIL.

Worth noting for this clonotype: A read error is possible here, since a much larger clone lies one base away. The chain combines TRBV7-9 with TRBJ2-5, with D possibly TRBD2 on 5 matching bases. Germline CDR1 reads SEHNR; CDR2 reads FQNEAQ (reference sequence). The length of the CDR3 is 13 residues. The CDR3 loop is CASSPGNQEAQYF. The DNA for the CDR3 is TGTGCCAGCAGCCCGGGGAACCAAGAGGCCCAGTACTTC.

The sample holds a few counts of this clonotype. The J gene is TRBJ1-2, the V gene TRBV7-2, with no clear D. The CDR3 length is 13 residues. CDR1 and CDR2 from the germline V gene are SGHTA and FQGNSA. The V end lost 1 base, the J end lost 5 bases, and 8 bases lay between the germline ends. This chain's CDR3 is CASSLVLDYGYTF. DNA of the CDR3: TGTGCCAGCAGCTTAGTATTGGATTATGGCTACACCTTC. Supplemented by reference TRBV7-2 and TRBJ1-2, the full variable domain reads GAGVSQSPSNKVTEKGKDVELRCDPISGHTALYWYRQSLGQGLEFLIYFQGNSAPDKSGLPSDRFSAERTGGSVSTLTIQRTQQEDSAVYLCASSLVLDYGYTFGSGTRLTVV.

The chain uses TRBV12-3 or TRBV12-4 and TRBJ1-2, with unresolved D. The CDR3 spans 16 residues. Trimming cost V 4 bases and J 1 base, with 16 bases left between them. The CDR3 DNA reads as TGTGCCAGCAGTTACACATACGGAAGGAGTAACTATGGCTACACCTTC. Its protein product is CASSYTYGRSNYGYTF.

J is TRBJ1-2 and V is TRBV12-3 or TRBV12-4; tentatively, D is TRBD1 (6 bases). Trimming took off 3 bases at V and 8 bases at J, with 13 bases between the two ends. The CDR3 runs to 13 residues. The CDR3 nucleotides are TGTGCCAGCAGTTTTGGGGGCGCGGGGGGCTACACCTTC. Its translation: CASSFGGAGGYTF.

The chain links TRBV6-1 to TRBJ2-5, with 7 bases matching TRBD2. Germline CDR1 is MNHNS and CDR2 is SASEGT. The CDR3 spans 17 residues. The chain's CDR3 is CVISRASGGHFKETQYF. Written as DNA, the CDR3 is TGTGTCATAAGCCGGGCTAGCGGCGGTCACTTTAAAGAGACCCAGTACTTC.

V gene TRBV6-1 combines with J gene TRBJ1-1; 12 nucleotides agree with TRBD1. V lost 3 bases, J lost 3 bases, and 8 bases stayed unmatched. The CDR3 covers 17 residues. Germline values: CDR1 MNHNS, CDR2 SASEGT. This chain's CDR3 is CASSDRDRGLVDTEAFF. CDR3 DNA sequence: TGTGCCAGCAGTGATAGGGACAGGGGGCTCGTCGACACTGAAGCTTTCTTT.

Note on this clonotype: A junction end diverges from the germline sequence, so it may reflect a read error. The genes are TRBV18 and TRBJ2-7; D perhaps matches TRBD2 (6 bases). CDR3 length: 15 amino acids. Germline V gene sequence: CDR1 KGHSH, CDR2 LQKENI. The CDR3 coding sequence is TGTGCAAGCTCACGGGGGATCCGGGACCCGTACGAGCAGTACTTC. This gives the protein CASSRGIRDPYEQYF. The full variable domain, rest sourced from reference TRBV18 and TRBJ2-7, is NAGVMQNPRHLVRRRGQEARLRCSPMKGHSHVYWYRQLPEEGLKFMVYLQKENIIDESGMPKERFSAEFPKEGPSILRIQQVVRGDSAAYFCASSRGIRDPYEQYFGPGTRLTVT.

The chain has TRBV28 and TRBJ2-7; D might be TRBD1 (5 bases). The CDR3 totals 14 residues. Between the trimmed V and J ends, which lost 2 bases and 6 bases, there was a span of 14 bases. Germline V CDR1 and CDR2: MDHEN, SYDVKM. The chain's CDR3 is CASSLGRRGAEQYF. In DNA, the CDR3 is TGTGCCAGCAGTTTAGGCCGTAGGGGTGCCGAGCAGTACTTC.

The gene calls are TRBV10-2 and TRBJ2-7; possibly TRBD1 for D (6 bases). The CDR3 has 14 amino acids. The V end lost 2 bases, the J end lost 5 bases, and 13 bases lay between the germline ends. The germline CDR1 and CDR2 sequences are WSHSY and SAAADI. The CDR3 nucleotides read TGCGCCAGCAGTGAGCACTACAGGGTCCACGAGCAGTACTTC. Protein: CASSEHYRVHEQYF.

The rearrangement joins TRBV29-1 to TRBJ1-1, with 10 positions matching TRBD1. After removal of 7 bases from V and 0 bases from J, the junction contained 2 bases not matched to a gene. This CDR3 contains 13 residues. Germline CDR1 and CDR2: SQVTM and ANQGSEA. The CDR3, as DNA: TGCAGCGGCGACAGGGGGCTGAACACTGAAGCTTTCTTT. Encoded protein: CSGDRGLNTEAFF.

The chain links TRBV5-1 to TRBJ1-4, with unresolved D. CDR1 is SGHRS and CDR2 is YFSETQ in the germline V gene. The CDR3 runs to 15 residues. Trimming cost V 4 bases and J 0 bases, with 10 bases left between them. CDR3 in amino acids: CASSRADPTNEKLFF. The CDR3 DNA follows: TGCGCCAGCAGCCGCGCAGATCCAACTAATGAAAAACTGTTTTTT.

This clonotype has only a few counts. This chain connects TRBV4-1 to TRBJ2-1; D possibly corresponds to TRBD2 (5 bases). V was trimmed by 0 bases and J by 8 bases, leaving 14 bases between them. Germline V CDR1 and CDR2: MGHRA, YSYEKL. This CDR3 has 15 amino acids. The CDR3 nucleotides are TGCGCCAGCAGCCAAGAAGCAGGAGGTACCCATGAGCAGTTCTTC. It specifies CASSQEAGGTHEQFF.

The rearrangement uses TRBV28 and TRBJ1-5; weak D call: TRBD1 (5 bases). There are 13 residues in the CDR3. Germline CDR1 reads MDHEN; CDR2 reads SYDVKM. Deletions cut 6 bases from V and 4 bases from J, with 10 bases between. The CDR3 DNA reads TGTGCCAGCAGGCCGGGACCGAATCAGCCCCAGCATTTT. Amino acids: CASRPGPNQPQHF.

There are a few counts of this clonotype. The chain couples TRBV9 to TRBJ2-1, with a possible D match to TRBD1 (5 bases). Germline V gene lookup returns CDR1 SGDLS and CDR2 YYNGEE. V was trimmed by 2 bases and J by 2 bases, leaving 14 bases between them. This CDR3 has 16 residues. CDR3 protein: CASSVGLPPPYNEQFF. The CDR3, as DNA: TGTGCCAGCAGCGTGGGGCTTCCCCCTCCCTACAATGAGCAGTTCTTC.

This clonotype was counted between two and nine times. The V gene is TRBV29-1, the J gene TRBJ2-5; D is unresolved. V dropped 8 bases and J dropped 4 bases, with 11 bases sitting between them. Germline V gives CDR1 SQVTM, CDR2 ANQGSEA. The CDR3 totals 11 residues. CDR3 residues: CSTRSRETQYF. DNA for the CDR3: TGCAGCACCCGAAGCCGAGAGACCCAGTACTTC.

The chain recombines TRBV19 with TRBJ1-4; D not resolved. This CDR3 spans 11 amino acids. V was cut by 10 bases and J by 7 bases, with 10 bases left in between. Germline V gene sequence: CDR1 LNHDA, CDR2 SQIVND (reference sequence). The CDR3, as DNA: TGTGCCACTTTAGGTGGTGAAAAACTGTTTTTT. Its protein is CATLGGEKLFF.

CDR3 amino acids: CATQRGEYNEQFF. The CDR3 DNA follows: TGTGCCACCCAGCGGGGGGAGTACAATGAGCAGTTCTTC. The V gene is TRBV7-9, the J gene TRBJ2-1; 9 nucleotides line up with TRBD2. The germline CDR1 and CDR2 sequences are SEHNR and FQNEAQ (reference sequence). The ends lost 10 bases at V and 4 bases at J; junction bases unmatched: 5. CDR3 length equals 13 residues.

This clonotype appeared many times. This rearrangement joins TRBV29-1 to TRBJ2-5, with 8 bases aligning to TRBD1. CDR3 size: 13 residues. V gave up 3 bases and J gave up 3 bases; unmatched junction bases: 3. Germline V CDR1 and CDR2: SQVTM, ANQGSEA. Here the CDR3 reads CSVDLTGEETQYF. The CDR3 nucleotides read TGCAGCGTTGACTTGACAGGGGAAGAGACCCAGTACTTC.

The chain is built from TRBV27 and TRBJ2-5, with unresolved D. The CDR3 has 13 residues. The germline V and J ends were trimmed by 5 bases and 4 bases, with 11 bases remaining between them. Germline lookup yields CDR1 MNHEY and CDR2 SMNVEV (reference sequence). Here the CDR3 reads CASSNPATETQYF. For the CDR3, the DNA is TGTGCCAGCAGTAACCCAGCGACAGAGACCCAGTACTTC.

J is TRBJ2-3 and V is TRBV25-1; TRBD1 aligns across 7 bases. In germline, CDR1 is MGHDK, CDR2 SYGVNS. The CDR3 contains 15 residues. The J segment lost 0 bases and the V segment lost 5 bases, leaving 5 bases of the junction unmatched. The CDR3 sequence is CASSKGGLSTDTQYF. The DNA for the CDR3 is TGTGCCAGCAGTAAAGGGGGCCTCAGCACAGATACGCAGTATTTT.

This clonotype was counted a few times. The CDR3 reads CATSEGTLGETQYF. The CDR3 DNA reads TGTGCCACCAGTGAGGGCACCCTGGGAGAGACCCAGTACTTC. The J gene is TRBJ2-5, the V gene TRBV24-1; unclear D gene. The CDR3 covers 14 residues. CDR1 and CDR2 (germline): KGHDR, SFDVKD. V lost 4 bases and J 4 bases, leaving 12 bases between the germline ends.